This T cell receptor (beta chain) originates from a study of T cell clones after liver transplantation. Points from the study as a whole: Small, mixed patient groups and varying post-transplant times limit these conclusions. Low donor cell numbers restricted donor-reactive repertoire measurement in a couple of subjects.

Assay used: immunoSEQ multiplex PCR; TCRdb lists only in-frame clones, some missing. The table lists more than 95,000 clones, around 84% of them singletons, with around 3% in the top ten. This clone was counted a single time. Its antigen is undetermined. Source: CD4+ T cells from blood, taken approximately 43 months after liver transplant. This receptor was obtained from a human patient who received a liver transplant. Certain T cells may be donor cells from the graft.

The CDR3 coding sequence is TGTGCCAGCGTGAGGAACACTGAAGCTTTCTTT. This codes for CASVRNTEAFF. The chain uses TRBV5-5 and TRBJ1-1; no clear D gene. Germline V gene lookup returns CDR1 SGHKS and CDR2 YYEKEE (reference sequence). This CDR3 is 11 amino acids long. The V and J ends lost 7 bases and 1 base respectively, with 5 bases between them.